These 28 T cell receptor beta chains share one sample of origin, sequenced in a study of shared T cell receptors in the human thymus. The method was immunoSEQ multiplex PCR; TCRdb's version includes in-frame clones alone and lacks a portion of them. The sample has roughly 410,000 clones; 85% to 95% are singletons. Sequencing was performed on thymocytes. The receptor source for this set is a human donor.

V is TRBV7-6 and J is TRBJ1-1; 10 nucleotides align to TRBD1. The CDR3 spans 19 residues. J was trimmed by 1 base and V by 1 base; bases with no gene match: 12. CDR1 and CDR2 from the germline V gene are SGHVS and FNYEAQ. CDR3 sequence reads: CASSLGPRTGGPTNTEAFF. The DNA for the CDR3 is TGTGCCAGCAGCTTAGGGCCGAGGACAGGGGGGCCTACGAACACTGAAGCTTTCTTT.

As to this clone: This same CDR3 is encoded by further DNA sequences in the sample. The chain has TRBV20-1 and TRBJ2-3; D gene uncertain. With 1 base removed from V and 2 bases from J, the gap between germline ends came to 1 base. Looked up from germline, CDR1 is DFQATT and CDR2 is SNEGSKA (reference sequence). The CDR3 sequence is 11 residues long. The CDR3, as DNA: TGCAGTGCTAGAGTCACAGATACGCAGTATTTT. The encoded protein is CSARVTDTQYF.

The chain carries TRBV4-1 and TRBJ1-1; D ambiguous. Germline loops: CDR1 MGHRA, CDR2 YSYEKL. The V end was cut by 1 base, the J end by 4 bases, with 16 bases between. The CDR3 sequence is 16 residues long. Here the CDR3 reads CASSQAPGGLSTEAFF. CDR3 nucleotides: TGCGCCAGCAGCCAAGCGCCCGGAGGCTTGAGCACTGAAGCTTTCTTT.

This clone appeared once. The gene calls are TRBV19 and TRBJ1-1, with D perhaps matching TRBD1 (5 bases). Germline CDR1 reads LNHDA; CDR2 reads SQIVND (reference sequence). CDR3 size: 13 residues. Trimming removed 4 bases from V and 10 bases from J, with 16 bases in between. The CDR3 coding sequence is TGTGCCAGTAGTAAACTCGGGGGTCGGGCAGCTTTCTTT. As protein: CASSKLGGRAAFF.

This clone was seen a single time. The chain is built from TRBV6-5 and TRBJ2-5; D possibly corresponds to TRBD1 (5 bases). Between the trimmed V and J ends, which lost 2 bases and 0 bases, there was a span of 10 bases. The CDR3 spans 15 residues. Germline-derived CDR1 and CDR2 are MNHEY and SVGAGI. The CDR3 here is CASSYPIGDQETQYF. The CDR3 DNA reads as TGTGCCAGCAGTTACCCCATAGGGGACCAAGAGACCCAGTACTTC.

The genes are TRBV28 and TRBJ1-2, with a tentative D call TRBD1 (5 bases). V gave up 3 bases and J gave up 2 bases, with 19 bases separating them. Germline V gives CDR1 MDHEN, CDR2 SYDVKM. CDR3 size: 17 residues. In DNA form, the CDR3 reads TGTGCCAGCAGTTTGGTCGAAGAGGGGTCTCGGAACTATGGCTACACCTTC. Translation gives CASSLVEEGSRNYGYTF.

V gene TRBV18 combines with J gene TRBJ1-5, with 8 bases that match TRBD1. Per the germline V gene, CDR1 is KGHSH and CDR2 is LQKENI. V lost 3 bases, J lost 0 bases, and 1 base stayed unmatched. CDR3 length equals 15 residues. CDR3 sequence: CASSPDRGSNQPQHF. CDR3 DNA: TGTGCCAGCTCACCCGACAGGGGTAGCAATCAGCCCCAGCATTTT.

V and J are TRBV7-8 and TRBJ2-3; 7 nucleotides match TRBD2. CDR1 and CDR2 (germline): SGHVS, FQNEAQ. The CDR3 consists of 19 residues. After removal of 2 bases from V and 0 bases from J, the junction contained 14 bases not matched to a gene. The CDR3 sequence is CASSLPFRTRIPSTDTQYF. CDR3 DNA: TGTGCCAGCAGCTTACCTTTCCGGACTAGAATTCCTAGCACAGATACGCAGTATTTT.

This chain connects TRBV15 to TRBJ2-7, with TRBD2 matching over 7 bases. Germline V CDR1 and CDR2: LNHNV, YYDKDF (reference sequence). Losses at the gene ends were 1 base for V and 6 bases for J; bases not matched to a gene: 6. The length of the CDR3 is 14 residues. CDR3 residues: CATSRGRERAEQYF. CDR3 bases: TGTGCCACCAGCAGAGGGCGGGAGCGGGCCGAGCAGTACTTC.

Here the CDR3 reads CASNFEGGIGETQYF. CDR3 nucleotides: TGTGCCAGCAACTTTGAGGGAGGGATCGGCGAGACCCAGTACTTC. V usage is TRBV9 and J usage is TRBJ2-5; 7 positions match TRBD2. V was pared by 6 bases and J by 5 bases, with 13 bases of the junction left unmatched. Germline V gene sequence: CDR1 SGDLS, CDR2 YYNGEE. This CDR3 comprises 15 residues.

In its sample, this clone was seen once. The J gene is TRBJ2-7, the V gene TRBV11-2, with a weak D call TRBD1 (6 bases). The CDR3 sequence is 14 residues long. The germline CDR1 and CDR2 sequences are SGHAT and FQNNGV. V lost 6 bases to trimming and J lost 4 bases, with 16 bases between them. The CDR3 region has the DNA TGTGCCAGCAGTACCGGGGCCAGGGGTTACGAGCAGTACTTC. Its protein is CASSTGARGYEQYF.

This sequence joins TRBV27 and TRBJ2-7, with TRBD1 identical over 8 bases. This CDR3 has 13 amino acids. Germline V CDR1 and CDR2: MNHEY, SMNVEV (reference sequence). V gave up 5 bases and J gave up 6 bases; unmatched junction bases: 6. The CDR3 region is CASSSRDRPEQYF. In DNA, the CDR3 is TGTGCCAGCAGTAGCCGGGACAGGCCCGAGCAGTACTTC.

This clone appeared once. An end of the junction does not agree with germline; a read error may underlie this. The V call is TRBV7-9, the J call TRBJ2-5; D unclear. The germline CDR1 and CDR2 sequences are SEHNR and FQNEAQ (reference sequence). The CDR3 is 13 amino acids. The CDR3 nucleotides read TGTGCTAGCAGCGTTGTGGGTAAGGAGACCCAGTACTTC. Translating it yields CASSVVGKETQYF.

The chain links TRBV19 to TRBJ2-1, with D unclear. CDR1 and CDR2 from the germline V gene are LNHDA and SQIVND (reference sequence). CDR3 length equals 14 residues. Trimming cost V 5 bases and J 5 bases, with 13 bases left between them. CDR3 region: CASSEVWADNEQFF. The CDR3 DNA follows: TGTGCCAGTAGTGAAGTTTGGGCCGACAATGAGCAGTTCTTC.

The rearrangement uses TRBV5-1 and TRBJ1-4; D gene ambiguous. This CDR3 comprises 14 residues. The ends were cut back, 4 bases at V and 4 bases at J, with 11 bases in the middle. Germline CDR1 reads SGHRS; CDR2 reads YFSETQ. The CDR3 DNA reads TGCGCCAGCAGCCCCGGACGGCTTAATGAAAAACTGTTTTTT. Protein: CASSPGRLNEKLFF.

The J gene is TRBJ2-2, the V gene TRBV21-1; TRBD1 is the table's D call and was not checked against the DNA. TRBV21-1 is assigned pseudogene status. CDR3 length: 16 residues. In DNA form, the CDR3 reads TGTGCCAGCAGTAAGGAGAGCCGACAGTTCCCCGGGGAGCTGTTTTTT. This sequence encodes CASSKESRQFPGELFF.

V is TRBV5-1 and J is TRBJ2-3, with TRBD1 identical over 7 bases. The V gene end was trimmed by 4 bases and the J gene end by 2 bases; junction bases not matched to a gene: 10. There are 16 residues in the CDR3. CDR1 is SGHRS, CDR2 YFSETQ, per germline. The CDR3 region is CASSLRTGHITDTQYF. The CDR3 region has the DNA TGCGCCAGCAGCCTCAGGACAGGCCATATCACAGATACGCAGTATTTT.

This chain links TRBV5-5 with TRBJ1-1, with TRBD1 as a possible D gene (5 bases). In germline, CDR1 is SGHKS, CDR2 YYEKEE (reference sequence). The length of the CDR3 is 16 residues. Trimming cost V 0 bases and J 3 bases, with 15 bases left between them. CDR3 in DNA: TGTGCCAGCAGCTTGGGGGACCCAACGGGGGACACTGAAGCTTTCTTT. Translating it yields CASSLGDPTGDTEAFF.

This clone was recorded only once. Relative to the germline gene, one junction end is altered; a read error may explain this. The genes are TRBV7-7 and TRBJ2-2; 7 nucleotides align to TRBD2. This CDR3 is 15 amino acids long. Germline loops: CDR1 SSHAT, CDR2 FNYEAQ (reference sequence). CDR3 bases: TGTGCTAGCAGCTTAACGACTAGCCGGACCGGGGAGCTGTTTTTT. Encoded protein: CASSLTTSRTGELFF.

In its sample, this clone was seen once. This chain uses TRBV9 with TRBJ2-1; 8 bases line up with TRBD1. After removal of 3 bases from V and 4 bases from J, the junction contained 9 bases not matched to a gene. The CDR3 extends over 16 amino acids. Germline CDR1 and CDR2: SGDLS and YYNGEE. As DNA, the CDR3 is TGTGCCAGCAGCGCCCATCAGGGGGCCCTTTACAATGAGCAGTTCTTC. Translating it yields CASSAHQGALYNEQFF.

The chain couples TRBV2 to TRBJ2-4; D uncertain. Per the germline V gene, CDR1 is SNHLY and CDR2 is FYNNEI. This CDR3 is built from 18 residues. Trimming took off 1 base at V and 0 bases at J, with 16 bases between the two ends. DNA of the CDR3: TGTGCCAGCAGTGAAGGTGTGGGAAGGAACCTAGCCAAAAACATTCAGTACTTC. It is translated as CASSEGVGRNLAKNIQYF.

The rearrangement joins TRBV27 to TRBJ2-3; D unclear. Germline V gene data show CDR1 as MNHEY and CDR2 as SMNVEV (reference sequence). Deletions cut 5 bases from V and 0 bases from J, with 18 bases between. The length of the CDR3 is 17 residues. The CDR3 DNA is TGTGCCAGCAGTCTCCCACCGTTGGGCGCTAGCACAGATACGCAGTATTTT. It yields the protein CASSLPPLGASTDTQYF.

The chain combines TRBV19 with TRBJ2-1; 8 bases line up with TRBD2. The CDR3 is made up of 14 amino acids. Germline V CDR1 and CDR2: LNHDA, SQIVND (reference sequence). J lost 12 bases, V lost 1 base, and 8 bases had no gene match. The CDR3 loop reads CASSIAGLVRVQFF. The CDR3, as DNA: TGTGCCAGTAGTATAGCGGGACTAGTACGGGTGCAGTTCTTC.

This chain links TRBV7-8 with TRBJ2-2; possibly TRBD2 for D (5 bases). V was clipped by 1 base and J by 5 bases, with 17 bases between them. This CDR3 spans 17 amino acids. Germline V CDR1 and CDR2: SGHVS, FQNEAQ. The DNA for the CDR3 is TGTGCCAGCAGCTTAGGTTCGTGGACTCTTTGGACCGGGGAGCTGTTTTTT. Protein product: CASSLGSWTLWTGELFF.

The chain is built from TRBV27 and TRBJ2-6, with D possibly TRBD2 on 6 matching bases. CDR3 length: 17 amino acids. Trimming cost V 3 bases and J 4 bases, with 16 bases left between them. Germline-derived CDR1 and CDR2 are MNHEY and SMNVEV (reference sequence). DNA for the CDR3: TGTGCCAGCAGTTTGGTGGGACTCCCCCCCGGGGCCAACGTCCTGACTTTC. This gives the protein CASSLVGLPPGANVLTF.

The chain uses TRBV4-2 and TRBJ2-1; 7 nucleotides line up with TRBD1. This CDR3 has 16 residues. Germline CDR1 is LGHNA and CDR2 is YNFKEQ. The junction had 10 bases not matched to a gene; V was cut back by 0 bases and J by 8 bases. The DNA for the CDR3 is TGTGCCAGCAGCCAAGATGGTCAGGGGGTGTCCGATGAGCAGTTCTTC. This sequence encodes CASSQDGQGVSDEQFF.

This clone was seen once. The V and J genes are TRBV28 and TRBJ1-5, with TRBD1 matching 11 bases. CDR1 is MDHEN and CDR2 is SYDVKM in the germline V gene. V dropped 6 bases and J dropped 2; count of bases not matched to a gene: 6. CDR3 length: 16 residues. As DNA, the CDR3 is TGTGCCAGCAGGGACAGGGGGCGCGTCCGCAATCAGCCCCAGCATTTT. It specifies CASRDRGRVRNQPQHF. The entire variable domain, with the rest obtained from reference TRBV28 and TRBJ1-5, is as follows: DVKVTQSSRYLVKRTGEKVFLECVQDMDHENMFWYRQDPGLGLRLIYFSYDVKMKEKGDIPEGYSVSREKKERFSLILESASTNQTSMYLCASRDRGRVRNQPQHFGDGTRLSIL.

The chain couples TRBV4-2 to TRBJ2-1; tentative D call: TRBD1 (7 bases). The CDR3 covers 17 residues. V was cut by 0 bases and J by 5 bases, with 17 bases left in between. In germline, CDR1 is LGHNA, CDR2 YNFKEQ. CDR3 sequence: CASSQDRAGQCNNEQFF. The CDR3 DNA sequence: TGTGCCAGCAGCCAAGATCGCGCGGGACAGTGCAACAATGAGCAGTTCTTC.